One and the same sample provided the 5 T cell receptor beta chains below, sequenced in a study of cytomegalovirus exposure and HLA in healthy donors. 13 Jbeta primers and 60 Vbeta primers were used for the PCR. Sequencing was performed with immunoSEQ multiplex PCR; in TCRdb, only in-frame clones are kept and a portion is missing. Of under 200,000 clones in the sample, around 63% were seen once. The sequenced sample consisted of PBMCs. The receptors were gathered from a woman aged 18-29 years in good health and CMV-seropositive.

The chain links TRBV27 to TRBJ2-7; TRBD2 might be the D (6 bases). This CDR3 has 13 amino acids. V was clipped by 7 bases and J by 6 bases, with 16 bases between them. CDR1 and CDR2 from the germline V gene are MNHEY and SMNVEV (reference sequence). The CDR3 DNA reads as TGTGCCAGCACCCCGGGAGAACCTGGCGAGCAGTACTTC. Translating gives CASTPGEPGEQYF.

The rearrangement uses TRBV6-5 and TRBJ2-7; no clear D. The CDR3 totals 13 residues. Trimming removed 5 bases from V and 2 bases from J, with 10 bases in between. In germline, CDR1 is MNHEY, CDR2 SVGAGI. The CDR3 loop is CASSPRSPYEQYF. CDR3 bases: TGTGCCAGCAGTCCGAGGAGCCCCTACGAGCAGTACTTC.

J is TRBJ1-2 and V is TRBV7-9; 7 positions match TRBD1. Germline V CDR1 and CDR2: SEHNR, FQNEAQ (reference sequence). With V trimmed by 0 bases and J by 4 bases, 8 bases remained unmatched. The CDR3 length is 16 residues. The CDR3 coding sequence is TGTGCCAGCAGCTTAGCGGTCGCAGGGGGGCTCTATGGCTACACCTTC. It encodes CASSLAVAGGLYGYTF.

This chain connects TRBV5-1 to TRBJ2-3; TRBD1 might be the D (6 bases). The CDR3 runs to 14 residues. V was trimmed by 2 bases and J by 3 bases, leaving 10 bases between them. From germline, CDR1 is SGHRS and CDR2 YFSETQ. The CDR3 reads CASSFAGTTDTQYF. The CDR3 DNA follows: TGCGCCAGCAGCTTTGCAGGGACAACAGATACGCAGTATTTT.

This sequence joins TRBV27 and TRBJ2-7; 9 positions agree with TRBD1. With 6 bases clipped from V and 7 bases from J, the junction kept 10 bases outside the gene matches. The CDR3 runs to 14 residues. Germline CDR1 reads MNHEY; CDR2 reads SMNVEV (reference sequence). The CDR3 spells CASRAGTGLGEQYF. In nucleotides, the CDR3 is TGTGCCAGCAGAGCCGGGACAGGGCTGGGTGAGCAGTACTTC.